Sequencing of this T cell receptor beta chain was carried out in a study of beta chain features in type 1 diabetes. Study observations and caveats: Patients' naive, central memory and Treg TCRB repertoires seemed closer to one another than those of healthy donors. Cells with high TCR expression could be over-represented by cDNA sequencing.

To note about this clone: Its matching antigen is unknown.

The investigators reverse transcribed all of the isolated RNA, so they sequenced expressed TCRB transcripts. The method was immunoSEQ multiplex PCR; TCRdb's version includes in-frame clones alone and lacks a portion of them. Of 250,000 or so clones in the sample, 68% were seen once. Looked up from germline, CDR1 is LNHNV and CDR2 is YYDKDF (reference sequence). Trimming took 0 bases from V and 7 from J; bases not matched to a gene: 5. The CDR3 covers 15 residues. One heparinised blood draw, averaging roughly 120 mL, came from each donor. Sorting based on CD45RO/CCR7/CD25/CD127/CD95/CD27 separated CD4+ naive, central memory, regulatory and stem cell-like memory cells.

The rearrangement links TRBV15 to TRBJ1-5; TRBD1 aligns across 8 bases. Specimen: naive CD4+ T cells from blood. The clonotype comes from a man aged 25 to 40 in good health. CDR3: CATSRDVQGDQPQHF. The CDR3 coding sequence is TGTGCCACCAGCAGAGATGTACAGGGGGACCAGCCCCAGCATTTT.